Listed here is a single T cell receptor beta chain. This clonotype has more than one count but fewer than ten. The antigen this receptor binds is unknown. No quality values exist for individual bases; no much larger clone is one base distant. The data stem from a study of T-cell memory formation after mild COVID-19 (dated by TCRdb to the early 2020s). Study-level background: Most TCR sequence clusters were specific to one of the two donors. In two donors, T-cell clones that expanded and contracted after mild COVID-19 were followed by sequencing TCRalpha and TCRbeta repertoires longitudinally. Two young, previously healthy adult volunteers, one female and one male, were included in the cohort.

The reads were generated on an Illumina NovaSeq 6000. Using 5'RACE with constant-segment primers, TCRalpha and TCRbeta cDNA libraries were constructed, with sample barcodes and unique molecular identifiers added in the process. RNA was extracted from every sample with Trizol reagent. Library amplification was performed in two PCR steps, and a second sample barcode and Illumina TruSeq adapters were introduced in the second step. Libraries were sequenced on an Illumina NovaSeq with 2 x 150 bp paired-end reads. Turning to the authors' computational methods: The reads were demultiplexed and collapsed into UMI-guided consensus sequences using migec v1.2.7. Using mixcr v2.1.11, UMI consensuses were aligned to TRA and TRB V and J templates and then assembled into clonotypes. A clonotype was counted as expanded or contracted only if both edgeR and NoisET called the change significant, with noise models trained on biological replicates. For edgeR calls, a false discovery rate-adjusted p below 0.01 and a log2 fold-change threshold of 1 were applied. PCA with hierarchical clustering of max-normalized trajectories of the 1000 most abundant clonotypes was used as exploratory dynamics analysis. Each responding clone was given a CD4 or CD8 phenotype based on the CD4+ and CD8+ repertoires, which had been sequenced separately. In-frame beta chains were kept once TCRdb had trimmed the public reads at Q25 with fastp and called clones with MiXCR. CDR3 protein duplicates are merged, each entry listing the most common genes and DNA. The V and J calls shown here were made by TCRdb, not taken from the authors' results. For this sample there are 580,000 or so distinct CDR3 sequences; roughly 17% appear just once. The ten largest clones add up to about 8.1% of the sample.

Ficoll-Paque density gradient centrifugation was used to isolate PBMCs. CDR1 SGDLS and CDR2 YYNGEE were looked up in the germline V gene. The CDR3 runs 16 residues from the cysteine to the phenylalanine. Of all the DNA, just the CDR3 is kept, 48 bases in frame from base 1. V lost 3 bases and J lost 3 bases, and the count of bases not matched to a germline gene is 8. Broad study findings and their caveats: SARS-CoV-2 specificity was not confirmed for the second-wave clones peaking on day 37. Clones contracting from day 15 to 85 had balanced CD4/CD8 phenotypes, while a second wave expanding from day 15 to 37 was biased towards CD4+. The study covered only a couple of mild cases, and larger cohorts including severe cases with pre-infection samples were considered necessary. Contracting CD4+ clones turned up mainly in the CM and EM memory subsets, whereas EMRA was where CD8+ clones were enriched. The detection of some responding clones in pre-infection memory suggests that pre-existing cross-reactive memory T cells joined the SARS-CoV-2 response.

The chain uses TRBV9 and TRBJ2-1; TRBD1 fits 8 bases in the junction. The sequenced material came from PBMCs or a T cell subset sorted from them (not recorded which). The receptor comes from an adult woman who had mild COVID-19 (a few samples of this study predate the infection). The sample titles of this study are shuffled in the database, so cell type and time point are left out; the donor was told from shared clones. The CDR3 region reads CASSGRTGSGYNEQFF. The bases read TGTGCCAGCAGCGGGCGGACAGGGTCCGGCTACAATGAGCAGTTCTTC.